These T cell receptor beta chains were read from a single sample in a study of OX40 agonist ivuxolimab in advanced cancers. Clones were sequenced by immunoSEQ multiplex PCR, and TCRdb holds only the in-frame ones, with some missing. Of some 60,000 clones detected, about 94% appear once; the ten largest clones hold roughly 19%. The specimen was CD4+ or CD8+ T cells sorted from blood, collected in a trial of the OX40 agonist ivuxolimab. The receptors come from an adult with an advanced solid tumor such as melanoma, head and neck, liver or kidney cancer. Both conserved end residues are part of each CDR3. A D gene is named only where the DNA matches it firmly. The size field is filled for only some rows; it gives once, few, many or a size class.

clone size: NA
D gene: NA
V gene: TRBV28
J gene: TRBJ1-2
CDR3 protein: CASSSPRTAYGYTF
CDR3 DNA: TGTGCCAGCAGCAGCCCTCGGACAGCGTATGGCTACACCTTC

clone size: NA
D gene: NA
V gene: TRBV10-3
J gene: TRBJ2-1
CDR3 protein: CAIGDRYNEQFF
CDR3 DNA: TGTGCCATCGGTGACAGATACAATGAGCAGTTCTTC

clone size: NA
D gene: TRBD1
V gene: TRBV4-3
J gene: TRBJ2-3
CDR3 protein: CASSQRGDRGLTDTQYF
CDR3 DNA: TGCGCCAGCAGCCAACGAGGGGACAGGGGGCTTACAGATACGCAGTATTTT

clone size: NA
D gene: NA
V gene: TRBV28
J gene: TRBJ1-2
CDR3 protein: CASSSPELNRPDYTF
CDR3 DNA: TGTGCCAGCAGTTCGCCCGAGCTCAACAGGCCTGACTACACCTTC

clone size: NA
D gene: NA
V gene: TRBV5-5
J gene: TRBJ2-2
CDR3 protein: CASSPPSSHFTGELFF
CDR3 DNA: TGTGCCAGCAGCCCGCCGAGTTCGCACTTCACCGGGGAGCTGTTTTTT

clone size: NA
D gene: TRBD1
V gene: TRBV29-1
J gene: TRBJ1-2
CDR3 protein: CSVEDLQGAHGYTF
CDR3 DNA: TGCAGCGTTGAAGACTTACAGGGGGCACATGGCTACACCTTC

clone size: once
D gene: NA
V gene: TRBV2
J gene: TRBJ1-2
CDR3 protein: CASTPAPDYGYTF
CDR3 DNA: TGTGCCAGCACCCCTGCGCCCGACTATGGCTACACCTTC

clone size: NA
D gene: NA
V gene: TRBV28
J gene: TRBJ2-1
CDR3 protein: CASSITPPNEQFF
CDR3 DNA: TGTGCCAGCAGTATTACCCCCCCTAATGAGCAGTTCTTC

clone size: NA
D gene: NA
V gene: TRBV27
J gene: TRBJ1-1
CDR3 protein: CASSWRGGFMDEAFF
CDR3 DNA: TGTGCCAGCAGTTGGCGGGGGGGGTTCATGGATGAAGCTTTCTTT

clone size: NA
D gene: NA
V gene: TRBV7-6
J gene: TRBJ2-1
CDR3 protein: CASSTRGGPYNEQFF
CDR3 DNA: TGTGCCAGCAGCACCCGGGGTGGACCCTACAATGAGCAGTTCTTC

clone size: NA
D gene: NA
V gene: TRBV7-9
J gene: TRBJ2-3
CDR3 protein: CASSLMGLDSSTDTQYF
CDR3 DNA: TGTGCCAGCAGCTTAATGGGACTGGATTCTAGCACAGATACGCAGTATTTT

clone size: NA
D gene: NA
V gene: TRBV6-5
J gene: TRBJ2-7
CDR3 protein: CASAQTYEQYF
CDR3 DNA: TGTGCCAGCGCTCAGACCTACGAGCAGTACTTC

clone size: NA
D gene: TRBD1
V gene: TRBV25-1
J gene: TRBJ1-4
CDR3 protein: CASSEFGQANEKLFF
CDR3 DNA: TGTGCCAGCAGTGAATTTGGACAGGCTAATGAAAAACTGTTTTTT

clone size: NA
D gene: TRBD1
V gene: TRBV7-3
J gene: TRBJ1-4
CDR3 protein: CASSTTGGGNEKLFF
CDR3 DNA: TGTGCCAGCAGCACAACAGGGGGTGGTAATGAAAAACTGTTTTTT

clone size: NA
D gene: TRBD1
V gene: TRBV6-6
J gene: TRBJ1-5
CDR3 protein: CASSASTGNNQPQHF
CDR3 DNA: TGTGCCAGCAGCGCTTCGACAGGGAACAATCAGCCCCAGCATTTT

clone size: NA
D gene: TRBD1
V gene: TRBV6-5
J gene: TRBJ1-2
CDR3 protein: CASSYGDRGLYGYTF
CDR3 DNA: TGTGCCAGCAGTTACGGGGACAGGGGCCTCTATGGCTACACCTTC

clone size: NA
D gene: NA
V gene: TRBV25-1
J gene: TRBJ2-3
CDR3 protein: CASSDPGDTQYF
CDR3 DNA: TGTGCCAGCAGTGACCCCGGAGATACGCAGTATTTT

clone size: NA
D gene: NA
V gene: TRBV14
J gene: TRBJ2-1
CDR3 protein: CASSLPGLANEQFF
CDR3 DNA: TGTGCCAGCAGCCTGCCGGGACTGGCCAATGAGCAGTTCTTC

clone size: NA
D gene: NA
V gene: TRBV29-1
J gene: TRBJ2-7
CDR3 protein: CSAIVPYEQYF
CDR3 DNA: TGCAGTGCGATTGTTCCCTACGAGCAGTACTTC

clone size: NA
D gene: NA
V gene: TRBV7-9
J gene: TRBJ1-4
CDR3 protein: CASSLGPPNEKLFF
CDR3 DNA: TGTGCCAGCAGCCTGGGACCGCCTAATGAAAAACTGTTTTTT

clone size: NA
D gene: NA
V gene: TRBV10-3
J gene: TRBJ2-7
CDR3 protein: CAISESTVSYEQYF
CDR3 DNA: TGTGCCATCAGTGAGTCGACAGTCTCCTACGAGCAGTACTTC

clone size: NA
D gene: TRBD2
V gene: TRBV13
J gene: TRBJ2-5
CDR3 protein: CASSLAGGPRETQYF
CDR3 DNA: TGTGCCAGCAGCTTAGCGGGAGGGCCGCGGGAGACCCAGTACTTC

clone size: once
D gene: NA
V gene: TRBV21-1
J gene: TRBJ1-3
CDR3 protein: CASSRRTRNTIYF
CDR3 DNA: TGTGCCAGCAGCAGGAGGACAAGAAACACCATATATTTT

clone size: NA
D gene: NA
V gene: TRBV7-9
J gene: TRBJ2-3
CDR3 protein: CASSHPRGAPTDTQYF
CDR3 DNA: TGTGCCAGCAGCCACCCCCGGGGGGCACCCACAGATACGCAGTATTTT

clone size: once
D gene: TRBD1
V gene: TRBV19
J gene: TRBJ1-2
CDR3 protein: CASSIALGTGNGYTF
CDR3 DNA: TGTGCCAGTAGTATAGCCCTCGGGACAGGGAATGGCTACACCTTC

clone size: NA
D gene: NA
V gene: TRBV5-1
J gene: TRBJ1-1
CDR3 protein: CASSTGPENTEAFF
CDR3 DNA: TGCGCCAGCAGCACGGGACCGGAGAACACTGAAGCTTTCTTT

clone size: NA
D gene: NA
V gene: TRBV7-6
J gene: TRBJ2-2
CDR3 protein: CASSLTGSLAGELFF
CDR3 DNA: TGTGCCAGCAGCTTAACAGGGTCCCTAGCCGGGGAGCTGTTTTTT

clone size: NA
D gene: TRBD1
V gene: TRBV7-9
J gene: TRBJ2-2
CDR3 protein: CASSLTGTGELFF
CDR3 DNA: TGTGCCAGCAGCTTGACAGGGACCGGGGAGCTGTTTTTT

clone size: NA
D gene: NA
V gene: TRBV6-5
J gene: TRBJ2-1
CDR3 protein: CASSSGPDWDNEQFF
CDR3 DNA: TGTGCCAGCAGTTCCGGCCCTGATTGGGACAATGAGCAGTTCTTC

clone size: NA
D gene: TRBD2
V gene: TRBV4-3
J gene: TRBJ2-1
CDR3 protein: CASSQDTLAGVYNEQFF
CDR3 DNA: TGCGCCAGCAGCCAAGATACCCTAGCGGGAGTTTACAATGAGCAGTTCTTC

clone size: NA
D gene: TRBD2
V gene: TRBV27
J gene: TRBJ2-7
CDR3 protein: CASSLFLRAGVSEQYF
CDR3 DNA: TGTGCCAGCAGTTTATTTTTAAGGGCGGGAGTAAGCGAGCAGTACTTC

clone size: once
D gene: TRBD2
V gene: TRBV9
J gene: TRBJ2-1
CDR3 protein: CASKGPEGGTSRYNEQFF
CDR3 DNA: TGTGCCAGCAAAGGGCCTGAGGGTGGGACTAGCAGATACAATGAGCAGTTCTTC

clone size: NA
D gene: TRBD2
V gene: TRBV7-9
J gene: TRBJ2-1
CDR3 protein: CASSLLAGSSYNEQFF
CDR3 DNA: TGTGCCAGCAGCTTACTAGCGGGAAGCTCCTACAATGAGCAGTTCTTC

clone size: NA
D gene: TRBD2
V gene: TRBV19
J gene: TRBJ2-3
CDR3 protein: CASSTTSGALDTQYF
CDR3 DNA: TGTGCCAGTAGTACGACTAGCGGGGCTCTAGATACGCAGTATTTT

clone size: NA
D gene: NA
V gene: TRBV11-3
J gene: TRBJ2-1
CDR3 protein: CASSLALDGYNEQFF
CDR3 DNA: TGTGCCAGCAGCTTAGCCCTAGACGGCTACAATGAGCAGTTCTTC

clone size: NA
D gene: TRBD1
V gene: TRBV5-1
J gene: TRBJ2-7
CDR3 protein: CASSFEAGGPREQYF
CDR3 DNA: TGCGCCAGCAGCTTCGAGGCAGGGGGACCGAGGGAGCAGTACTTC

clone size: NA
D gene: NA
V gene: TRBV5-6
J gene: TRBJ2-7
CDR3 protein: CASRGGQINEQYF
CDR3 DNA: TGTGCCAGCAGGGGGGGACAGATCAACGAGCAGTACTTC

clone size: NA
D gene: NA
V gene: TRBV29-1
J gene: TRBJ1-1
CDR3 protein: CSVEGLNTEAFF
CDR3 DNA: TGCAGCGTTGAAGGGCTGAACACTGAAGCTTTCTTT

clone size: NA
D gene: TRBD1
V gene: TRBV6-4
J gene: TRBJ1-2
CDR3 protein: CASSDGTGAYGYTF
CDR3 DNA: TGTGCCAGCAGTGACGGGACAGGGGCGTATGGCTACACCTTC

clone size: NA
D gene: NA
V gene: TRBV9
J gene: TRBJ1-2
CDR3 protein: CATRTGFGYTF
CDR3 DNA: TGTGCCACCAGGACCGGGTTCGGCTACACCTTC

clone size: once
D gene: NA
V gene: TRBV27
J gene: TRBJ2-5
CDR3 protein: CASSLKVLQETQYF
CDR3 DNA: TGTGCCAGCAGTTTAAAGGTCCTCCAAGAGACCCAGTACTTC

clone size: NA
D gene: TRBD1
V gene: TRBV30
J gene: TRBJ1-1
CDR3 protein: CAWSVGTGRTEAFF
CDR3 DNA: TGTGCCTGGAGTGTTGGGACAGGGAGGACTGAAGCTTTCTTT